This TCR beta chain was recorded in a study of CD8+CD57+ T cells in acquired aplastic anemia. At the level of the study: Researchers reported that healthy donors averaged approximately 10 million reads for CD4+ cells. The study's findings and limits: Controls and patients did not differ significantly in CD8+ Simpson's diversity. Patients and controls shared roughly 31 CD8+ CDR3 sequences, highly expressed in patients.

Profiles of TCR beta VDJ and CDR3 were generated from a genomic DNA template. TCRdb used MiXCR to reprocess the reads, holding one entry per CDR3 protein. The data hold some 220,000 distinct CDR3 sequences, with roughly 35% observed a single time. Trimming shortened V by 7 bases and J by 5 bases, and 9 bases separated the two germline ends. Germline V gives CDR1 LNHDA, CDR2 SQIVND (reference sequence). The CDR3 sequence is 13 residues long. This clonotype showed up many times. No antigen is known for it. Sequenced sample: sorted CD4+, CD8+, or CD8+CD57+ T cells (not recorded which) from PBMCs. The V call is TRBV19, the J call TRBJ1-6, with D hard to call. This TCR was recovered from a human donor in good health, serving as a control. CDR3 DNA: TGTGCCAGTAACGTGGGTAATAATTCACCCCTCCACTTT. This codes for CASNVGNNSPLHF.